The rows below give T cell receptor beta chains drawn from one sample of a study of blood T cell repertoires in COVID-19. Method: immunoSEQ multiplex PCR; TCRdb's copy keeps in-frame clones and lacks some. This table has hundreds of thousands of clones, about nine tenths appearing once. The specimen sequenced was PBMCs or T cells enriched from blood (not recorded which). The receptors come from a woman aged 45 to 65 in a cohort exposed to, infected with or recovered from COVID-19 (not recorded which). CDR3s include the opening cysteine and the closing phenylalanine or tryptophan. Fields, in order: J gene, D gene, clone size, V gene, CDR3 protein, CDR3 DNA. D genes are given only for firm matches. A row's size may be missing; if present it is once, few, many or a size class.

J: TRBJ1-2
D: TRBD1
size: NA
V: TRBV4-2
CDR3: CASSQADRGFDYGYTF
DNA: TGTGCCAGCAGCCAAGCCGACAGGGGCTTTGACTATGGCTACACCTTC

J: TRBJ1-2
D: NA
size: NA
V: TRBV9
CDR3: CASSVGTTGEPYGYTF
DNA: TGTGCCAGCAGCGTAGGAACCACCGGGGAACCGTATGGCTACACCTTC

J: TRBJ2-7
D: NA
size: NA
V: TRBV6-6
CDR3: CASINRDRTYEQYF
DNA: TGTGCCAGCATTAACAGGGATCGTACCTACGAGCAGTACTTC

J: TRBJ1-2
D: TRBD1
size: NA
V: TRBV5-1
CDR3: CASSLARDSSGDGYTF
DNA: TGCGCCAGCAGCTTGGCCCGGGACAGTTCGGGAGATGGCTACACCTTC

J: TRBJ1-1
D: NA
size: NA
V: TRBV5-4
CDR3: CASRFSAGSLNTEAFF
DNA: TGTGCCAGCAGATTTAGTGCAGGGTCCCTGAACACTGAAGCTTTCTTT

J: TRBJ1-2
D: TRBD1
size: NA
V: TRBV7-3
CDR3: CASSLGAGGDSGYTF
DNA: TGTGCCAGCAGCTTAGGGGCAGGGGGAGACAGTGGCTACACCTTC

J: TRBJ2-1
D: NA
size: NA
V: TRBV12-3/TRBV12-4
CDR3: CASSLFGGEEQFF
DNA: TGTGCCAGCAGTTTATTCGGCGGGGAGGAGCAGTTCTTC

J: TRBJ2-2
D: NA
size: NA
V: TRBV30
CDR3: CAWSVGSLTGELFF
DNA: TGTGCCTGGAGTGTCGGGTCCCTCACCGGGGAGCTGTTTTTT

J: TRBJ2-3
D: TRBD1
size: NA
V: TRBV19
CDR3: CASSAQTGGTDTQYF
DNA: TGTGCCAGTAGTGCTCAGACAGGGGGGACAGATACGCAGTATTTT

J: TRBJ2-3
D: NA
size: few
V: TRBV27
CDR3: CASSRLSRPDTQYF
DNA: TGTGCCAGCAGTAGACTGAGTCGGCCAGATACGCAGTATTTT

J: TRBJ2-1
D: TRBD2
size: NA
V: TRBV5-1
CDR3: CASSLPGLADYNEQFF
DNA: TGCGCCAGCAGCTTGCCGGGACTAGCGGACTACAATGAGCAGTTCTTC

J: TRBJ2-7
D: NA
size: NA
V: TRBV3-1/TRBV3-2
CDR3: CASSPPEGYEQYF
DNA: TGTGCCAGCAGCCCTCCCGAGGGCTACGAGCAGTACTTC

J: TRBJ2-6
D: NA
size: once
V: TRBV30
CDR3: CAGRGPGANVLTF
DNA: TGTGCGGGTAGGGGTCCCGGGGCCAACGTCCTGACTTTC

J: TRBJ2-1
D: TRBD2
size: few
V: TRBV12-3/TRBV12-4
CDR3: CASSFGGGNEQFF
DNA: TGTGCCAGCAGTTTCGGCGGGGGCAATGAGCAGTTCTTC

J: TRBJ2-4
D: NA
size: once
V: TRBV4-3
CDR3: CASSQVGFNIQYF
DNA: TGCGCCAGCAGCCAAGTGGGCTTCAACATTCAGTACTTC

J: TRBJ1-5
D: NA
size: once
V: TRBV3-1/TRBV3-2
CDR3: CASSRTGSGQPQHF
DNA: TGTGCCAGCAGCCGAACAGGGTCCGGTCAGCCCCAGCATTTT

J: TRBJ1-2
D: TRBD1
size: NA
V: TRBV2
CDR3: CASSKIDRGGYGYTF
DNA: TGTGCCAGCAGTAAGATCGACAGGGGCGGCTATGGCTACACCTTC

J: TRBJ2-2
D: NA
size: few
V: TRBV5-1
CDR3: CASSLARETTPGELFF
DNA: TGCGCCAGCAGCTTGGCTAGGGAGACTACTCCCGGGGAGCTGTTTTTT

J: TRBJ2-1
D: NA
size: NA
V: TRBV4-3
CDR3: CASSQVPPTQQTYNEQFF
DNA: TGCGCCAGCAGCCAAGTCCCTCCGACACAGCAAACATACAATGAGCAGTTCTTC

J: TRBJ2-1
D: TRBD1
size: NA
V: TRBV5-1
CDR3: CASRFQGQTYNEQFF
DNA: TGCGCCAGCAGATTTCAGGGACAGACCTACAATGAGCAGTTCTTC

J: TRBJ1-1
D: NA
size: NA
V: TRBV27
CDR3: CASSLLRGGADTEAFF
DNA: TGTGCCAGCAGTTTACTCCGCGGGGGGGCGGACACTGAAGCTTTCTTT